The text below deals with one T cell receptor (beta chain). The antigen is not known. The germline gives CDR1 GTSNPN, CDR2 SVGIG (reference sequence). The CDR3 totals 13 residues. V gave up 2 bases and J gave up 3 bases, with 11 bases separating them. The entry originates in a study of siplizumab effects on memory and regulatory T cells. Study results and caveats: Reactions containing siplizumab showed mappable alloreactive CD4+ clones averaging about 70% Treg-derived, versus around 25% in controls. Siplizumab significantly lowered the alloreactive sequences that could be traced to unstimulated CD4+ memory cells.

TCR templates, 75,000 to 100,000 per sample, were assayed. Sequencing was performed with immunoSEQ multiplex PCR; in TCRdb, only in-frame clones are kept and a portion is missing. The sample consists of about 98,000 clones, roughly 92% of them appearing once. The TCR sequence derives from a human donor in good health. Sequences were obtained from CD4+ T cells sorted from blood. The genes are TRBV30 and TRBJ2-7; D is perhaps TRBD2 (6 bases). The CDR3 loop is CAWSRGGIYEQYF. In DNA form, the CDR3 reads TGTGCCTGGAGTCGGGGCGGGATCTACGAGCAGTACTTC.